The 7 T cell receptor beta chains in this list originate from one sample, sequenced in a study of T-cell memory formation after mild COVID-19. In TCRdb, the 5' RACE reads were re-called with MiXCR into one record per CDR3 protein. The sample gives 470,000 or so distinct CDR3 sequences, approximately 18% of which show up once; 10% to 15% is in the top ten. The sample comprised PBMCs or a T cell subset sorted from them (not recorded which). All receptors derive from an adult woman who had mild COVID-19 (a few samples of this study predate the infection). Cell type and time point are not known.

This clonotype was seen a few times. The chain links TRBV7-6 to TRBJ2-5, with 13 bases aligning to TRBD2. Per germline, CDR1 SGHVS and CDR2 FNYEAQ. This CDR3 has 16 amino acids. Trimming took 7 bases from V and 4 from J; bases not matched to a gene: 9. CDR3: CASNIQGLAGRETQYF. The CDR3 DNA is TGTGCCAGCAACATCCAGGGACTAGCGGGGCGAGAGACCCAGTACTTC.

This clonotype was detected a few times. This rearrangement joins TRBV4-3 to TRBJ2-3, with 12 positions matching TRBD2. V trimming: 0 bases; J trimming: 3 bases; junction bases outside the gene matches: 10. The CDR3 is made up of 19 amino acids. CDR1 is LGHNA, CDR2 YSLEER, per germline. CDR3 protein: CASSQDPMLAGGPTDTQYF. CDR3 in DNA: TGCGCCAGCAGCCAAGATCCAATGCTAGCGGGAGGGCCAACAGATACGCAGTATTTT.

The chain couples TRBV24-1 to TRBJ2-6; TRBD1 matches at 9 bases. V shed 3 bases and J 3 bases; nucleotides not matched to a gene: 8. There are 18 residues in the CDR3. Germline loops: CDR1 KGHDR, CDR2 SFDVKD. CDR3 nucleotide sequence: TGTGCCACCAGTGATACGGACAGGGGAATTCTTGGGGCCAACGTCCTGACTTTC. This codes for CATSDTDRGILGANVLTF.

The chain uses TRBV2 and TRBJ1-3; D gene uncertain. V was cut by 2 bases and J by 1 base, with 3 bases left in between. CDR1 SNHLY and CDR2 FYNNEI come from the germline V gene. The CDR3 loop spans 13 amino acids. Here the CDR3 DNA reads TGTGCCAGCAGTGAACTTTCTGGAAACACCATATATTTT. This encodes CASSELSGNTIYF.

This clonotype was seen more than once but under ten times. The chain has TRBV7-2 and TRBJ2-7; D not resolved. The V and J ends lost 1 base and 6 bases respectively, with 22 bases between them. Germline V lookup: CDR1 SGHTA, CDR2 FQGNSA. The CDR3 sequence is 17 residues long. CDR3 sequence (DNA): TGTGCCAGCAGCTTAGATGTGGGCCGATTCGTTTTGTCCGAGCAGTACTTC. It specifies CASSLDVGRFVLSEQYF.

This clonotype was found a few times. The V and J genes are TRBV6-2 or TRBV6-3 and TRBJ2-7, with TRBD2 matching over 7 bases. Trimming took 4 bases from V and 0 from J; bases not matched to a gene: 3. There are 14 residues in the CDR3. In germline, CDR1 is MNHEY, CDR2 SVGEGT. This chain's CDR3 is CASSLRLASYEQYF. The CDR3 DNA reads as TGTGCCAGCAGTTTGAGACTAGCCTCCTACGAGCAGTACTTC.

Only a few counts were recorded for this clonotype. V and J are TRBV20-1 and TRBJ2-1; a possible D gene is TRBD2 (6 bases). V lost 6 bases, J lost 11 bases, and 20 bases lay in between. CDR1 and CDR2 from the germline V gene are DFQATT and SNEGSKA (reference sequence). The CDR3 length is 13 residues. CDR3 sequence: CSAQPTSSAKQFF. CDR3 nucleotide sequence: TGCAGTGCGCAACCCACCTCTAGCGCAAAGCAGTTCTTC.